This passage covers 31 T cell receptor beta chains from one sample sequenced in a study of blood T cell repertoires in COVID-19. Measured with immunoSEQ multiplex PCR; TCRdb has only the in-frame clones, and not every one. The sample has some 530,000 clones, 70% to 90% seen once. What was sequenced was PBMCs or T cells enriched from blood (not recorded which). The receptors shown here come from a woman in her fifties or sixties who had recovered from COVID-19.

The chain combines TRBV13 with TRBJ1-3; 10 bases are shared with TRBD1. This CDR3 spans 16 amino acids. Germline CDR1 PRHDT, CDR2 FYEKMQ (reference sequence). Unmatched junction bases numbered 8, after V lost 5 bases and J lost 4 bases. CDR3 region: CASSVRTGGRGNTIYF. CDR3 nucleotides: TGTGCCAGCAGCGTGCGGACAGGGGGAAGAGGAAACACCATATATTTT.

This clone was picked up one time. This sequence joins TRBV19 and TRBJ1-4; D is possibly TRBD1 (6 bases). CDR3 size: 14 residues. Looked up from germline, CDR1 is LNHDA and CDR2 is SQIVND (reference sequence). The germline V and J ends were trimmed by 5 bases and 6 bases, with 13 bases remaining between them. This chain's CDR3 is CASSDSGVDEKLFF. CDR3 coding DNA: TGTGCCAGTAGTGACTCAGGGGTAGATGAAAAACTGTTTTTT.

V and J are TRBV7-9 and TRBJ1-1; D remains ambiguous. The CDR3 has 15 residues. Trimming shortened V by 3 bases and J by 1 base, and 12 bases separated the two germline ends. Germline assignment: CDR1 SEHNR and CDR2 FQNEAQ (reference sequence). CDR3 DNA sequence: TGTGCCAGCAGCTTTATATCCAGGCCGAACACTGAAGCTTTCTTT. Its translation is CASSFISRPNTEAFF. The whole variable domain, filled in from reference TRBV7-9 and TRBJ1-1, reads DTGVSQNPRHKITKRGQNVTFRCDPISEHNRLYWYRQTLGQGPEFLTYFQNEAQLEKSRLLSDRFSAERPKGSFSTLEIQRTEQGDSAMYLCASSFISRPNTEAFFGQGTRLTVV.

The chain links TRBV5-6 to TRBJ2-5, with TRBD2 identical over 8 bases. Germline CDR1 is SGHDT and CDR2 is YYEEEE. The junction had 2 bases not matched to a gene; V was cut back by 3 bases and J by 1 base. This CDR3 contains 14 residues. CDR3 residues: CASSWGLVQETQYF. The CDR3, as DNA: TGTGCCAGCAGCTGGGGACTAGTCCAAGAGACCCAGTACTTC.

The chain uses TRBV7-2 and TRBJ2-3, with 8 nucleotides matching TRBD2. The CDR3 runs 16 residues. The trim removed 2 bases at V and 3 bases at J, leaving 7 bases unmatched. Germline V gene sequence: CDR1 SGHTA, CDR2 FQGNSA. The CDR3 protein is CASSLSAGVATDTQYF. The DNA for the CDR3 is TGTGCCAGCAGCTTATCAGCGGGGGTGGCGACAGATACGCAGTATTTT.

This chain links TRBV6-1 with TRBJ1-2; a possible D gene is TRBD1 (6 bases). Between the trimmed V and J ends, which lost 3 bases and 5 bases, there was a span of 10 bases. This CDR3 is built from 13 residues. The germline V gene encodes CDR1 MNHNS and CDR2 SASEGT. CDR3 amino acids: CASSEGTTYGYTF. CDR3 DNA sequence: TGTGCCAGCAGTGAGGGGACAACTTATGGCTACACCTTC.

V usage is TRBV11-3 and J usage is TRBJ1-1; D gene uncertain. The CDR3 totals 14 residues. Germline V gene data show CDR1 as SGHNT and CDR2 as YENEEA. Trimming removed 4 bases from V and 3 bases from J, with 12 bases in between. CDR3 sequence reads: CASSSPGVHTEAFF. The DNA of the CDR3 is TGTGCCAGCAGCTCTCCGGGAGTCCACACTGAAGCTTTCTTT.

This chain uses TRBV6-6 with TRBJ2-7; D is uncertain. V lost 2 bases to trimming and J lost 3 bases, with 11 bases between them. CDR1 is MNHNY, CDR2 SVGAGI, per germline (reference sequence). CDR3 length equals 14 residues. This CDR3 is CASSYGDSRYEQYF. CDR3 bases: TGTGCCAGCAGTTACGGTGACTCACGCTACGAGCAGTACTTC.

This clone has just one count. The chain has TRBV4-1 and TRBJ1-1; D might be TRBD1 (6 bases). The CDR3 totals 15 residues. V dropped 4 bases and J dropped 0 bases, with 12 bases sitting between them. Germline V gene data show CDR1 as MGHRA and CDR2 as YSYEKL. The CDR3 coding sequence is TGCGCCAGCAGCCTAAAAGGGGGAATGAACACTGAAGCTTTCTTT. Amino acids: CASSLKGGMNTEAFF.

This sequence joins TRBV6-5 and TRBJ1-2, with D possibly matching TRBD1 (6 bases). The CDR3 totals 16 residues. Deletions cut 3 bases from V and 2 bases from J, with 16 bases between. Germline lookup yields CDR1 MNHEY and CDR2 SVGAGI. The CDR3 here is CASSYSLSGVNYGYTF. The CDR3 DNA is TGTGCCAGCAGTTATTCCCTCTCAGGGGTCAACTATGGCTACACCTTC.

The chain uses TRBV7-2 and TRBJ2-1; D unclear. Trimming removed 1 base at V and 2 bases at J, with 12 bases between. Per the germline V gene, CDR1 is SGHTA and CDR2 is FQGNSA. This CDR3 region has 16 residues. For the CDR3, the DNA is TGTGCCAGCAGCTTAGTTCCCGAGAGCCCCTACAATGAGCAGTTCTTC. Residues: CASSLVPESPYNEQFF.

This clone appeared once. The rearrangement links TRBV12-3 or TRBV12-4 to TRBJ1-4, with D possibly being TRBD1 (6 bases). Trimming cost V 8 bases and J 6 bases, with 10 bases left between them. This CDR3 spans 12 amino acids. The CDR3 coding sequence is TGTGCCAGCTGGGGGCATGATGAAAAACTGTTTTTT. Residues: CASWGHDEKLFF.

This clone was detected once. The chain joins TRBV7-2 to TRBJ2-5; 7 bases are shared with TRBD2. V lost 1 base, J lost 3 bases, and 2 bases stayed unmatched. CDR1 and CDR2 from the germline V gene are SGHTA and FQGNSA. The CDR3 covers 14 residues. The CDR3: CASSLGGREETQYF. Here the CDR3 DNA reads TGTGCCAGCAGCTTAGGGGGGAGGGAAGAGACCCAGTACTTC.

The CDR3 bases are TGTGCCAGCTCACTATCACAGGGGTGGGAGCAGTACGTC. It encodes CASSLSQGWEQYV. V is TRBV18 and J is TRBJ2-7; 7 nucleotides line up with TRBD1. V dropped 4 bases and J dropped 7; count of bases not matched to a gene: 7. This CDR3 comprises 13 residues. Per germline, CDR1 KGHSH and CDR2 LQKENI.

The chain uses TRBV5-1 and TRBJ1-2; D is ambiguous. Trimming cost V 2 bases and J 3 bases, with 8 bases left between them. The germline V gene has CDR1 SGHRS and CDR2 YFSETQ. CDR3 size: 13 residues. CDR3 sequence: CASSFTEDYGYTF. CDR3 in DNA: TGCGCCAGCAGCTTTACAGAAGACTATGGCTACACCTTC.

J is TRBJ2-5 and V is TRBV30; TRBD1 aligns across 10 bases. After removal of 0 bases from V and 4 bases from J, the junction contained 5 bases not matched to a gene. Germline V gene data show CDR1 as GTSNPN and CDR2 as SVGIG (reference sequence). The CDR3 is 15 amino acids. Written as DNA, the CDR3 is TGTGCCTGGAGTGTACTTCGGGACAGGGGAGAGACCCAGTACTTC. Translating gives CAWSVLRDRGETQYF.

This clone is a singleton in its sample. V gene TRBV6-5 combines with J gene TRBJ1-2, with D hard to call. V was clipped by 0 bases and J by 4 bases, with 12 bases between them. The CDR3 has 15 amino acids. CDR1 and CDR2 (germline): MNHEY, SVGAGI. In nucleotides, the CDR3 is TGTGCCAGCAGTTACTCTCGGGGAGTCGGCTATGGCTACACCTTC. Amino acids: CASSYSRGVGYGYTF.

The chain recombines TRBV12-3 or TRBV12-4 with TRBJ1-2, with a weak D call TRBD1 (5 bases). Trimming removed 1 base at V and 8 bases at J, with 11 bases between. This CDR3 is 13 amino acids long. CDR3 amino acids: CASSLVGAGGYTF. Written as DNA, the CDR3 is TGTGCCAGCAGTTTAGTTGGGGCGGGAGGCTACACCTTC.

The V call is TRBV19, the J call TRBJ2-2, with 9 positions matching TRBD1. Germline V gives CDR1 LNHDA, CDR2 SQIVND (reference sequence). There are 15 residues in the CDR3. Trimming removed 4 bases from V and 1 base from J; junction bases left unmatched: 1. CDR3 sequence reads: CASSRGQGNTGELFF. In DNA form, the CDR3 reads TGTGCCAGTAGTAGGGGACAGGGGAACACCGGGGAGCTGTTTTTT.

In nucleotides, the CDR3 is TGTGCCAGCAGCCTCGGGGCGGGGGGGTTGGCAGATACGCAGTATTTT. Encoded protein: CASSLGAGGLADTQYF. This rearrangement joins TRBV7-2 to TRBJ2-3; 9 positions agree with TRBD2. The V gene end was trimmed by 5 bases and the J gene end by 4 bases; junction bases not matched to a gene: 10. This CDR3 spans 16 amino acids. Germline V gene data show CDR1 as SGHTA and CDR2 as FQGNSA.

CDR3 in DNA: TGTGCCAGCAGCACCCGGGGGAGGGCAGATTACCCCCACTATGGCTACACCTTC. Protein sequence: CASSTRGRADYPHYGYTF. The chain employs TRBV21-1 and TRBJ1-2. TRBV21-1 is designated a pseudogene. The CDR3 extends over 18 amino acids.

The V call is TRBV24-1, the J call TRBJ2-1; D gene unclear. V was clipped by 4 bases and J by 2 bases, with 11 bases between them. The CDR3 totals 15 residues. Germline V gene sequence: CDR1 KGHDR, CDR2 SFDVKD. The CDR3 spells CATSDPTMPYNEQFF. CDR3 sequence (DNA): TGTGCCACCAGTGACCCTACGATGCCCTACAATGAGCAGTTCTTC.

J is TRBJ2-2 and V is TRBV12-5, with TRBD1 matching over 9 bases. Per germline, CDR1 LGHNT and CDR2 FRNRAP. Losses at the gene ends were 6 bases for V and 5 bases for J; bases not matched to a gene: 4. CDR3 size: 14 residues. CDR3 in DNA: TGTGCTAGTGGCTTGACAGGGGGAACCGGGGAGCTGTTTTTT. Amino acids: CASGLTGGTGELFF.

The gene calls are TRBV2 and TRBJ1-1, with D perhaps TRBD1 (5 bases). The V end lost 4 bases, the J end lost 3 bases, and 15 bases lay between the germline ends. CDR3 size: 15 residues. Looked up from germline, CDR1 is SNHLY and CDR2 is FYNNEI. The CDR3 reads CASSVRGGGDTEAFF. The CDR3 DNA follows: TGTGCCAGCAGTGTGAGGGGCGGGGGTGACACTGAAGCTTTCTTT.

In this sample, this clone turned up a few times. CDR3 DNA sequence: TGCGCCAGCAGCGACTACAGGGATCGGGGCTCCTACGAGCAGTACGTC. Translating gives CASSDYRDRGSYEQYV. This chain links TRBV10-2 with TRBJ2-7, with TRBD1 as a possible D gene (6 bases). The CDR3 is made up of 16 amino acids. The germline CDR1 and CDR2 sequences are WSHSY and SAAADI. The V end lost 6 bases, the J end lost 0 bases, and 18 bases lay between the germline ends.

The rearrangement links TRBV4-1 to TRBJ2-5; D may be TRBD1 (7 bases). V was clipped by 1 base and J by 3 bases, with 15 bases between them. This CDR3 is built from 16 residues. Germline V gene data show CDR1 as MGHRA and CDR2 as YSYEKL. The CDR3: CASSQGGGGGKETQYF. In DNA form, the CDR3 reads TGCGCCAGCAGCCAAGGAGGTGGAGGGGGCAAAGAGACCCAGTACTTC.

The CDR3 spells CASSASGGAVEQFF. CDR3 sequence (DNA): TGTGCCAGCAGCGCTAGCGGGGGGGCAGTTGAGCAGTTCTTC. The rearrangement uses TRBV27 and TRBJ2-1; 12 positions agree with TRBD2. There are 14 residues in the CDR3. The V gene's germline CDR1 is MNHEY and CDR2 SMNVEV (reference sequence). With 6 bases clipped from V and 9 bases from J, the junction kept 6 bases outside the gene matches.

This clone has a single count. This rearrangement joins TRBV6-5 to TRBJ2-3, with D possibly matching TRBD2 (6 bases). V was clipped by 5 bases and J by 3 bases, with 15 bases between them. This CDR3 has 15 residues. CDR1 and CDR2 from the germline V gene are MNHEY and SVGAGI. CDR3 DNA sequence: TGTGCCAGCAGTCGAGAGCTACTAGCAACAGATACGCAGTATTTT. Encoded protein: CASSRELLATDTQYF.

This clone was detected only once. The chain has TRBV27 and TRBJ2-3, with 9 bases matching TRBD1. J lost 1 base, V lost 3 bases, and 2 bases had no gene match. The CDR3 covers 15 residues. Looked up from germline, CDR1 is MNHEY and CDR2 is SMNVEV (reference sequence). For the CDR3, the DNA is TGTGCCAGCAGTTTGGGACAGGGCGGCACAGATACGCAGTATTTT. Residues: CASSLGQGGTDTQYF.

The V and J genes are TRBV6-5 and TRBJ1-1; a possible D gene is TRBD1 (5 bases). The germline gives CDR1 MNHEY, CDR2 SVGAGI. The V gene lost 7 bases and the J gene lost 1 base, with 10 bases spanning the gap. The CDR3 is 13 amino acids. CDR3 region: CASTGRANTEAFF. The CDR3 DNA reads TGTGCCAGCACCGGCAGGGCGAACACTGAAGCTTTCTTT.

V is TRBV24-1 and J is TRBJ1-2; 10 nucleotides agree with TRBD1. Germline assignment: CDR1 KGHDR and CDR2 SFDVKD. This CDR3 spans 14 amino acids. V lost 4 bases, J lost 6 bases, and 4 bases stayed unmatched. CDR3 DNA: TGTGCCACCAGTGACCCGGACAGGGGGAATGGCTACACCTTC. Translation gives CATSDPDRGNGYTF.